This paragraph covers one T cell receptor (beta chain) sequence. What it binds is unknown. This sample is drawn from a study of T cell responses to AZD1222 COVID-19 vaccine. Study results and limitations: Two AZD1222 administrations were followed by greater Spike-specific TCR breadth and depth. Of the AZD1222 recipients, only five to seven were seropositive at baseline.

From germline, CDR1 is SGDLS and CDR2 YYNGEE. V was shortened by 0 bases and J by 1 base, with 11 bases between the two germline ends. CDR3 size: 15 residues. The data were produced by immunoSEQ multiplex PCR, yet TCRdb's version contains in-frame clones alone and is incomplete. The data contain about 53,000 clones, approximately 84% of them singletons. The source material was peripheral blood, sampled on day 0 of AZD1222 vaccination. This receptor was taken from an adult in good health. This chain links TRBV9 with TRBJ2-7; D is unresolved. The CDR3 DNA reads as TGTGCCAGCAGCGTAGGTCAGGCTCCGTCCTACGAGCAGTACTTC. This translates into CASSVGQAPSYEQYF.